This T cell receptor (beta chain) was sequenced in a study of cytomegalovirus exposure and HLA in healthy donors. Findings and limits, study-wide: Altogether, 164 TCR beta chains were recorded as cytomegalovirus-associated. CMV serostatus was the sole immune exposure data available. Indistinguishable V segments such as TRBV6-2 and TRBV6-3 were excluded.

With 3 bases removed from V and 0 bases from J, the gap between germline ends came to 3 bases. Germline loops: CDR1 SGHVS, CDR2 FNYEAQ. The CDR3 length is 14 residues. A word on this clone: Its antigen remains unidentified.

A multiplex PCR was run with 60 Vbeta primers and 13 Jbeta primers. In the study's own analysis: Roughly 10 million shared chains were among the about 80 million unique TCR beta chains that a later analysis counted. Measured with immunoSEQ multiplex PCR; TCRdb has only the in-frame clones, and not every one. D and trimming were read from the DNA, whereas the V and J calls and clone size are those reported in that table. The data show about 150,000 clones, roughly 80% seen once. The sequence came from a woman aged 40-49 years in good health and CMV-seronegative. The chain is built from TRBV7-6 and TRBJ2-6; D gene unclear. Sample: PBMCs. The CDR3 sequence: CASSLSSGANVLTF. Here the CDR3 DNA reads TGTGCCAGCAGCTTGAGCTCTGGGGCCAACGTCCTGACTTTC.